Following are 25 T cell receptor beta chains from one sample sequenced in a study of Graves' ophthalmopathy and Graves' hyperthyroidism. TCR beta CDR3 regions were amplified from RNA transcripts. HTBI-primed RT-PCR formed the first round, and a multiplex PCR formed the second. TCRdb called the multiplex PCR reads again in MiXCR, with one record for every CDR3 protein. Here the sample spans 900,000 to 1,200,000 distinct CDR3 sequences, 36% being singletons. Material: peripheral blood or thyroid tissue (not recorded which). These receptors were collected from an adult man with Graves' hyperthyroidism.

This clonotype was detected many times. The genes are TRBV6-6 and TRBJ2-5, with D perhaps matching TRBD2 (6 bases). There are 13 residues in the CDR3. V was trimmed by 8 bases and J by 5 bases, leaving 15 bases between them. Germline lookup yields CDR1 MNHNY and CDR2 SVGAGI (reference sequence). CDR3 sequence: CASLATARETQYF. As DNA, the CDR3 is TGTGCCAGCCTAGCGACAGCGAGGGAGACCCAGTACTTC.

In its sample, this clonotype was seen a few times. A read error is possible here, since a much larger clone lies one base away. The rearrangement joins TRBV24-1 to TRBJ2-5; 10 nucleotides agree with TRBD1. The V and J ends lost 4 bases and 9 bases, in that order; junction bases with no gene match: 7. The CDR3 contains 14 residues. Germline V gene sequence: CDR1 KGHDR, CDR2 SFDVKD. The CDR3, as DNA: TGTGCCACCAGTGACGCGGACAGGGGGGAGGCCCAGTACTTC. As protein: CATSDADRGEAQYF.

The sample holds many counts of this clonotype. This rearrangement joins TRBV25-1 to TRBJ2-5; 8 bases match TRBD1. This CDR3 is built from 13 residues. V was clipped by 6 bases and J by 2 bases; unmatched bases: 2. The V gene's germline CDR1 is MGHDK and CDR2 SYGVNS. The CDR3 coding sequence is TGTGCCAGCAGAGGGACAGGACAAGAGACCCAGTACTTC. Its translation: CASRGTGQETQYF.

As concerns this clonotype: Being one base from a much bigger clone, this may be a read error. The CDR3 nucleotides are TGTGCCAGCAGAGGGACAGGGGGGAACGAGCAGTACTTC. This translates into CASRGTGGNEQYF. The chain couples TRBV19 to TRBJ2-7; TRBD1 aligns across 11 bases. CDR1 LNHDA and CDR2 SQIVND come from the germline V gene (reference sequence). The V and J ends lost 9 bases and 5 bases, in that order; junction bases with no gene match: 6. This CDR3 comprises 13 residues.

This clonotype was counted between two and nine times. The CDR3 region is CATSRDTEVYEQYF. DNA of the CDR3: TGTGCCACCAGCAGAGATACGGAGGTTTACGAGCAGTACTTC. This chain joins TRBV15 and TRBJ2-7; weak D call: TRBD2 (5 bases). Trimming removed 0 bases from V and 4 bases from J, with 10 bases in between. This CDR3 is built from 14 residues. Germline loops: CDR1 LNHNV, CDR2 YYDKDF (reference sequence).

Details on this clonotype: This CDR3 fails to terminate in the conserved phenylalanine or tryptophan, so it likely reflects a read error. No DNA is shown, since the ends of the CDR3 on it are uncertain; the CDR3 is the one TCRdb lists. This rearrangement joins TRBV29-1 to TRBJ2-5. Germline assignment: CDR1 SQVTM and CDR2 ANQGSEA. Ends included, the CDR3 has 8 residues. The CDR3 loop is CSVGTEYY.

This clonotype was counted a few times. The rearrangement joins TRBV20-1 to TRBJ2-5; 9 positions match TRBD2. This CDR3 is 16 amino acids long. Germline V CDR1 and CDR2: DFQATT, SNEGSKA (reference sequence). V lost 0 bases to trimming and J lost 2 bases; unmatched junction nucleotides: 7. For the CDR3, the DNA is TGCAGTGCTAGAGACGGGGCGGGAGGGCGGCAAGAGACCCAGTACTTC. It codes for CSARDGAGGRQETQYF.

As to this clonotype: Given a much more abundant clone one base away, this may be a read error. This rearrangement joins TRBV5-6 to TRBJ2-5, with 13 bases lining up with TRBD2. The germline V gene encodes CDR1 SGHDT and CDR2 YYEEEE. With 4 bases clipped from V and 2 bases from J, the junction kept 8 bases outside the gene matches. CDR3 size: 17 residues. CDR3: CASSRMGLAGPQETQYF. Written as DNA, the CDR3 is TGTGCCAGCAGCCGCATGGGACTAGCGGGACCACAAGAGACCCAGTACTTC.

The DNA of the CDR3 is TGTGCCAGCAGCACAAGGACAGGGGGCGCGGGAGAAAAACTGTTTTTT. Translated: CASSTRTGGAGEKLFF. The rearrangement links TRBV5-5 to TRBJ1-4; 11 nucleotides agree with TRBD1. J lost 8 bases, V lost 4 bases, and 10 bases had no gene match. The CDR3 sequence is 16 residues long. CDR1 is SGHKS and CDR2 is YYEKEE in the germline V gene (reference sequence).

CDR3 bases: TGCAGTGCTAGTCCCAACCCCGGAAGGGAGGGCGAGCAGTACTTC. Amino acids: CSASPNPGREGEQYF. V and J are TRBV20-1 and TRBJ2-7, with TRBD2 matching over 7 bases. Per germline, CDR1 DFQATT and CDR2 SNEGSKA (reference sequence). This CDR3 has 15 amino acids. V lost 3 bases to trimming and J lost 6 bases; unmatched junction nucleotides: 14.

V and J are TRBV5-1 and TRBJ1-2; TRBD1 might be the D (6 bases). There are 14 residues in the CDR3. CDR1 and CDR2 from the germline V gene are SGHRS and YFSETQ. V was cut by 4 bases and J by 4 bases, with 14 bases left in between. Here the CDR3 reads CASSPHRVSYGYTF. CDR3 nucleotides: TGCGCCAGCAGCCCCCACAGGGTGTCCTATGGCTACACCTTC.

Only a few counts were recorded for this clonotype. The J gene is TRBJ2-7, the V gene TRBV4-1; possibly TRBD1 or TRBD2 for D (5 bases each). V was cut by 1 base and J by 2 bases, with 15 bases left in between. This CDR3 is built from 16 residues. Looked up from germline, CDR1 is MGHRA and CDR2 is YSYEKL. The CDR3 loop is CASSQVAGTATYEQYF. The CDR3 DNA reads TGCGCCAGCAGCCAAGTAGCTGGGACGGCCACCTACGAGCAGTACTTC.

V gene TRBV20-1 combines with J gene TRBJ2-5; the match to TRBD1 covers 8 bases. The CDR3 totals 13 residues. Trimming at V came to 5 bases and at J to 1 base, leaving 3 bases not matched to a gene. CDR1 and CDR2 (germline): DFQATT, SNEGSKA (reference sequence). CDR3 sequence: CSAPDRGQETQYF. The CDR3 DNA reads as TGCAGTGCTCCCGACAGGGGCCAAGAGACCCAGTACTTC.

The CDR3, as DNA: TGTGCCAGCAAAGAATGGGGCCGGGAGACCCAGTACTTC. This codes for CASKEWGRETQYF. The rearrangement joins TRBV2 to TRBJ2-5, with D possibly TRBD1 on 5 matching bases. Trimming stripped 7 bases from V and 5 bases from J, with 14 bases between. Germline CDR1 SNHLY, CDR2 FYNNEI. This CDR3 region has 13 residues.

This clonotype was counted ten times or more. The chain combines TRBV5-6 with TRBJ2-5, with a tentative D call TRBD2 (5 bases). CDR1 and CDR2 (germline): SGHDT, YYEEEE. The CDR3 contains 15 residues. Trimming shortened V by 4 bases and J by 7 bases, and 20 bases separated the two germline ends. CDR3 protein: CASSLERRTYGTQYF. The CDR3 DNA sequence: TGTGCCAGCAGCCTCGAGCGGCGGACCTACGGGACCCAGTACTTC.

This clonotype was observed many times. The gene calls are TRBV7-8 and TRBJ2-5; D gene uncertain. V lost 4 bases, J lost 2 bases, and 8 bases lay in between. The CDR3 has 13 amino acids. The V gene's germline CDR1 is SGHVS and CDR2 FQNEAQ. The CDR3 loop is CASSSNSQETQYF. CDR3 sequence (DNA): TGTGCCAGCAGCTCTAACAGTCAAGAGACCCAGTACTTC.

There are a few counts of this clonotype. The chain carries TRBV11-2 and TRBJ2-2, with 7 bases that match TRBD1. The CDR3 length is 18 residues. Looked up from germline, CDR1 is SGHAT and CDR2 is FQNNGV. V lost 5 bases and J lost 2; bases outside the gene matches: 14. CDR3 coding DNA: TGTGCCAGCAGCCACATCAAGGGACAGCGTACCAACACCGGGGAGCTGTTTTTT. It encodes CASSHIKGQRTNTGELFF.

This clonotype was counted ten times or more. The chain joins TRBV7-2 to TRBJ1-1; possible D gene TRBD1, 5 bases. CDR1 and CDR2 (germline): SGHTA, FQGNSA. The CDR3 spans 14 residues. V gave up 6 bases and J gave up 2 bases, with 13 bases separating them. CDR3: CASRPGGGNTEAFF. In nucleotides, the CDR3 is TGTGCCAGCAGGCCCGGGGGGGGAAACACTGAAGCTTTCTTT.

The chain has TRBV24-1 and TRBJ2-6, with D possibly TRBD2 on 5 matching bases. With 6 bases removed from V and 0 bases from J, the gap between germline ends came to 11 bases. This CDR3 spans 16 amino acids. Germline lookup yields CDR1 KGHDR and CDR2 SFDVKD. CDR3 sequence (DNA): TGTGCCACCAGTTACGCCGGGAACTCTGGGGCCAACGTCCTGACTTTC. Translating it yields CATSYAGNSGANVLTF.

This clonotype occurred a few times. This clone may be a read error of a much larger clone one base away. The chain combines TRBV2 with TRBJ1-3; 7 nucleotides match TRBD1. The CDR3 runs 15 residues. CDR1 is SNHLY, CDR2 FYNNEI, per germline. In DNA form, the CDR3 reads TGTGCCAGCAGTCCGGACAGGAGCTCTGGAAGCACCATATATTTT. This codes for CASSPDRSSGSTIYF.

This clonotype was found a few times. The chain carries TRBV6-5 and TRBJ2-5; D is unclear. Germline V CDR1 and CDR2: MNHEY, SVGAGI. V was trimmed by 5 bases and J by 4 bases, leaving 17 bases between them. The CDR3 loop spans 15 amino acids. CDR3 DNA sequence: TGTGCCAGCAGTGAAGTTGGCCCCCCGCGAGAGACCCAGTACTTC. This codes for CASSEVGPPRETQYF.

This clonotype was counted ten times or more. The chain combines TRBV29-1 with TRBJ2-7; 7 nucleotides line up with TRBD2. This CDR3 has 13 residues. Germline values: CDR1 SQVTM, CDR2 ANQGSEA. Trimming at V came to 5 bases and at J to 2 bases, leaving 6 bases not matched to a gene. In DNA form, the CDR3 reads TGCAGCGTTTTCGAGCGGGATACCTACGAGCAGTACTTC. Its translation: CSVFERDTYEQYF.

This clonotype occurred many times. The V gene is TRBV3-1, the J gene TRBJ2-5; D is uncertain. V was shortened by 1 base and J by 5 bases, with 8 bases between the two germline ends. This CDR3 is 13 amino acids long. Germline V gene sequence: CDR1 LGHDT, CDR2 YNNKEL (reference sequence). In nucleotides, the CDR3 is TGTGCCAGCAGCCAAGGACCGGAGGAGACCCAGTACTTC. Amino acid sequence: CASSQGPEETQYF.

The chain carries TRBV6-2 or TRBV6-3 and TRBJ1-6; D remains unclear. The V end lost 0 bases, the J end lost 8 bases, and 8 bases lay between the germline ends. CDR1 is MNHEY, CDR2 SVGEGT, per germline. This CDR3 is 14 amino acids long. CDR3 bases: TGTGCCAGCAGTTACTCGACATCGGATTCACCCCTCCACTTT. It specifies CASSYSTSDSPLHF.

The chain recombines TRBV27 with TRBJ1-6; D might be TRBD1 (5 bases). The CDR3 runs to 17 residues. The V end was cut by 8 bases, the J end by 3 bases, with 20 bases between. Germline CDR1 is MNHEY and CDR2 is SMNVEV (reference sequence). The CDR3 is CASLPLLDSVYNSPLHF. As DNA, the CDR3 is TGTGCCAGCTTACCATTGTTAGACAGCGTCTATAATTCACCCCTCCACTTT.